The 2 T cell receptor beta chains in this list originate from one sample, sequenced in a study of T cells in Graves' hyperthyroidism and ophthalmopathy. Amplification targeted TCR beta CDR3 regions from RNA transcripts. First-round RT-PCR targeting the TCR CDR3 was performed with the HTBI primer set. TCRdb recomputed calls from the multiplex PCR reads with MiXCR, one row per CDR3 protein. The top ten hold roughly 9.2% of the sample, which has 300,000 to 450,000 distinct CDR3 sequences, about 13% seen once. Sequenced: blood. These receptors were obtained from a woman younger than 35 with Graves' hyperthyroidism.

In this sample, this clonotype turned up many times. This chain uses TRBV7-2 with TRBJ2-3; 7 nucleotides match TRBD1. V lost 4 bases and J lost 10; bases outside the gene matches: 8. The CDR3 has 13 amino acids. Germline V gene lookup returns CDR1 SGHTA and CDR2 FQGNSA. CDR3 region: CASSSLGGGAQYF. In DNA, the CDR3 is TGTGCCAGCAGCTCGCTAGGGGGCGGCGCGCAGTATTTT.

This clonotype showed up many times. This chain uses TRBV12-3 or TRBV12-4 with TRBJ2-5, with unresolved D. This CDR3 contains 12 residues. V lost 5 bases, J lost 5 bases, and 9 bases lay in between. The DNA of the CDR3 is TGTGCCAGCAGTGCCATCCGGGAGACCCAGTACTTC. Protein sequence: CASSAIRETQYF.